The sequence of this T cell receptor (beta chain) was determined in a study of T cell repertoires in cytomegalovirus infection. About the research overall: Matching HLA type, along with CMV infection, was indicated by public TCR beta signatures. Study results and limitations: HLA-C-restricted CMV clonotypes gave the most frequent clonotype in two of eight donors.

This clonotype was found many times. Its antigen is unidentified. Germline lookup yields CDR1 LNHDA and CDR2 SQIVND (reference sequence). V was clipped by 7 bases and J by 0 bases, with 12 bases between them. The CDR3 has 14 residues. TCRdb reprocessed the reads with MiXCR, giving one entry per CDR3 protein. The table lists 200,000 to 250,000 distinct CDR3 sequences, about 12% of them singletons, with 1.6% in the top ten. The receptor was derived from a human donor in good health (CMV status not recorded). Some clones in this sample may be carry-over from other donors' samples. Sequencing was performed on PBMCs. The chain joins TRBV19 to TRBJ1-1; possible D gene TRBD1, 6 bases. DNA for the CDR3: TGTGCCAGTAACGTTAGGACAGTGAACACTGAAGCTTTCTTT. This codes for CASNVRTVNTEAFF.